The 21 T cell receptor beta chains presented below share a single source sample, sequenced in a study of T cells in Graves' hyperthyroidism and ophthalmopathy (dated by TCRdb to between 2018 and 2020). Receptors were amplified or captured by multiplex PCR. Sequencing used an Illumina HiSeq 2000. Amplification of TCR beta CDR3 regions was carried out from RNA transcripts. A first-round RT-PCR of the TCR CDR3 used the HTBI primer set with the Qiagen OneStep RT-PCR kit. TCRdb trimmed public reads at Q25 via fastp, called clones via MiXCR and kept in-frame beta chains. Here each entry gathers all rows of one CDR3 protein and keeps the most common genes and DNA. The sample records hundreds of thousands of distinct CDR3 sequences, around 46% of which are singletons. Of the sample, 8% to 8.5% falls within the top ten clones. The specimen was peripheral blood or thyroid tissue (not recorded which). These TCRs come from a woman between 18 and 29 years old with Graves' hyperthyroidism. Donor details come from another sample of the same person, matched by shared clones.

CDR3 in DNA: TGCAGTGCAATCACCGGGGCCGGCGACGAGCAGTACTTC. Translating gives CSAITGAGDEQYF. The rearrangement uses TRBV20-1 and TRBJ2-7; D may be TRBD1 or TRBD2 (5 bases each). Trimming pared 6 bases from V and 5 bases from J, leaving 17 bases between. Germline V CDR1 and CDR2: DFQATT, SNEGSKA (reference sequence). The CDR3 length is 13 residues.

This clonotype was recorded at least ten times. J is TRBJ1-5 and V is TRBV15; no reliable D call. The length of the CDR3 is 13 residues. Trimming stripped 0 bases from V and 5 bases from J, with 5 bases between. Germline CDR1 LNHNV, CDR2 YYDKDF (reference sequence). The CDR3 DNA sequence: TGTGCCACCAGCAGAGAATCTGATCAGCCCCAGCATTTT. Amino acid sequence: CATSRESDQPQHF.

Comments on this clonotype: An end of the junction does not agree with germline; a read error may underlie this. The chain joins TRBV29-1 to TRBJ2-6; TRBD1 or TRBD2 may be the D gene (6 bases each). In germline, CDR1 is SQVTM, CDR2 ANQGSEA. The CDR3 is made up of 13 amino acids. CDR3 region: CSVVPGRRDTEAF. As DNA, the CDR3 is TGCAGCGTTGTCCCGGGAAGGAGGGACACTGAAGCTTTC.

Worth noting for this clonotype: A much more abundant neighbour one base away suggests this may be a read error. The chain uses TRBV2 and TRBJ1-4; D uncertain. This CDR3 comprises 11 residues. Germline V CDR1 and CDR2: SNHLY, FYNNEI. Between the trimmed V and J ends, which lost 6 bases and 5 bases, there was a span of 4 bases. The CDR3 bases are TGTGCCAGCAGGATGAATGAAAAACTGTTTTTT. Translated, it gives CASRMNEKLFF.

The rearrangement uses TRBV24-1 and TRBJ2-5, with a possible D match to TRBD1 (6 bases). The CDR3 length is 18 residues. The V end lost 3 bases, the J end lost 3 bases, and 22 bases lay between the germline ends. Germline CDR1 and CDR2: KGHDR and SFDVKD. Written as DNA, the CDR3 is TGTGCCACCAGTGATCCCCCGGACAGCACGGACACTGAAGAGACCCAGTACTTC. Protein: CATSDPPDSTDTEETQYF.

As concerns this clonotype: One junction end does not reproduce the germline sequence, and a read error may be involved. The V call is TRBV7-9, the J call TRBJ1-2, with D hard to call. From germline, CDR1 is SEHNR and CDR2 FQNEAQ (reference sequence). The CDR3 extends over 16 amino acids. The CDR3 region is CASSPHTRQVNYGYTF. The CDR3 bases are TGCGCCAGCAGCCCCCATACGAGGCAGGTTAACTATGGCTACACCTTC.

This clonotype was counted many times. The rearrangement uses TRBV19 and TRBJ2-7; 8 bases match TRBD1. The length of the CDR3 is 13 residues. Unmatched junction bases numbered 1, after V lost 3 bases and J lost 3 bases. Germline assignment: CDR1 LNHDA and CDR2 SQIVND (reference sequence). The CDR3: CASSIGQGYEQYF. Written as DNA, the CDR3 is TGTGCCAGTAGTATTGGACAGGGCTACGAGCAGTACTTC.

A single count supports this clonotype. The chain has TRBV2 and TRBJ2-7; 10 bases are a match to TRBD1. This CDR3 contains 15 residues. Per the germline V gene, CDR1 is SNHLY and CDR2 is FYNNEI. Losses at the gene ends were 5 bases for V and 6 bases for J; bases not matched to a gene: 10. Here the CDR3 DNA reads TGTGCCAGCAGTTATGACGGGACAGGGGACACCGAGCAGTACTTC. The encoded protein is CASSYDGTGDTEQYF.

The CDR3 coding sequence is TGTGCCACCAGTGATGGCGGGACACCCAGCAATCAGCCCCAGCATTTT. This codes for CATSDGGTPSNQPQHF. This chain uses TRBV24-1 with TRBJ1-5; TRBD1 is a possible D gene (6 bases). CDR3 size: 16 residues. Germline V gene data show CDR1 as KGHDR and CDR2 as SFDVKD. V dropped 3 bases and J dropped 1 base, with 12 bases sitting between them.

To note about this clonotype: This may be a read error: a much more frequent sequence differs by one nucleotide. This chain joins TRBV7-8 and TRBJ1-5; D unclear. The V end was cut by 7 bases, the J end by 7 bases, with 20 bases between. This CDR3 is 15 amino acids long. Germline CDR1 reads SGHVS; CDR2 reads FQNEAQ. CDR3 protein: CASMLGRIGGQPQHF. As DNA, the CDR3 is TGTGCCAGCATGCTAGGGAGGATTGGAGGCCAGCCCCAGCATTTT. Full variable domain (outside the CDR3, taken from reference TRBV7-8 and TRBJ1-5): GAGVSQSPRYKVAKRGQDVALRCDPISGHVSLFWYQQALGQGPEFLTYFQNEAQLDKSGLPSDRFFAERPEGSVSTLKIQRTQQEDSAVYLCASMLGRIGGQPQHFGDGTRLSIL.

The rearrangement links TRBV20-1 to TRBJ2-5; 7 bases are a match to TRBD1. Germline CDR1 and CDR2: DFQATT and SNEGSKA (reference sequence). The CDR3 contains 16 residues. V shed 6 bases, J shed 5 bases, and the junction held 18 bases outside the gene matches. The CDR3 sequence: CSAKGAGASILETQYF. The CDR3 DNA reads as TGCAGTGCAAAGGGGGCAGGGGCTTCAATCCTGGAGACCCAGTACTTC.

The CDR3 protein is CSVPGQGTDEQYF. Here the CDR3 DNA reads TGCAGCGTGCCGGGACAGGGGACCGACGAGCAGTACTTC. The chain carries TRBV29-1 and TRBJ2-7; TRBD1 matches 10 bases. In germline, CDR1 is SQVTM, CDR2 ANQGSEA. This CDR3 comprises 13 residues. V dropped 6 bases and J dropped 5; count of bases not matched to a gene: 7.

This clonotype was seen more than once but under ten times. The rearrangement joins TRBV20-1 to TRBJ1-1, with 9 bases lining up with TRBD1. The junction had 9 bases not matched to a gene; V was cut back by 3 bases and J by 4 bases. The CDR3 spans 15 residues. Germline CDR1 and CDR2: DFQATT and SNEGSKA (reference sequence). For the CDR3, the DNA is TGCAGTGCTAGCCAACAGGGGGCCTGGGGCACTGAAGCTTTCTTT. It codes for CSASQQGAWGTEAFF.

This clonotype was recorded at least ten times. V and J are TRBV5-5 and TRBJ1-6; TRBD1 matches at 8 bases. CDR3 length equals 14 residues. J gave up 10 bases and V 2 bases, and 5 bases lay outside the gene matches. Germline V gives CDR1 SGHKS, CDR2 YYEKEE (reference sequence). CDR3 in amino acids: CASSFVDRASPLHF. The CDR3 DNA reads TGTGCCAGCAGCTTTGTGGACAGGGCATCACCCCTCCACTTT. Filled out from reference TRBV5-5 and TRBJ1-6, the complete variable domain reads DAGVTQSPTHLIKTRGQQVTLRCSPISGHKSVSWYQQVLGQGPQFIFQYYEKEERGRGNFPDRFSARQFPNYSSELNVNALLLGDSALYLCASSFVDRASPLHFGNGTRLTVT.

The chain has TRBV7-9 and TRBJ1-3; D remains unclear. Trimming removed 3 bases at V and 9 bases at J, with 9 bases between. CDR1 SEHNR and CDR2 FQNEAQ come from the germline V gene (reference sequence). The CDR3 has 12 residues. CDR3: CASSFPGSTIYF. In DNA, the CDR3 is TGTGCCAGCAGCTTTCCGGGGAGCACCATATATTTT. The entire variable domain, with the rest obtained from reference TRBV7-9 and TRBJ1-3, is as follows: DTGVSQNPRHKITKRGQNVTFRCDPISEHNRLYWYRQTLGQGPEFLTYFQNEAQLEKSRLLSDRFSAERPKGSFSTLEIQRTEQGDSAMYLCASSFPGSTIYFGEGSWLTVV.

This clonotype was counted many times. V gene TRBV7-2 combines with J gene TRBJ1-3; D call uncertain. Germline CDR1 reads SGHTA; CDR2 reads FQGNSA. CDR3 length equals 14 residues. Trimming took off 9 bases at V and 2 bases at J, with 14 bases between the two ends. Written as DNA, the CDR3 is TGTGCCAGTGCCCTTGATGGAGCTGGAAACACCATATATTTT. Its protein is CASALDGAGNTIYF.

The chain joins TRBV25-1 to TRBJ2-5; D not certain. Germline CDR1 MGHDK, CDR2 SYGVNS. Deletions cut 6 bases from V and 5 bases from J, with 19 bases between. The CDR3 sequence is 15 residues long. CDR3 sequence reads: CASSHRRAHGETQYF. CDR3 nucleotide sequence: TGTGCCAGCAGCCATCGACGGGCCCACGGTGAGACCCAGTACTTC. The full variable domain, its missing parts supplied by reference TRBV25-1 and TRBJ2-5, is EADIYQTPRYLVIGTGKKITLECSQTMGHDKMYWYQQDPGMELHLIHYSYGVNSTEKGDLSSESTVSRIRTEHFPLTLESARPSHTSQYLCASSHRRAHGETQYFGPGTRLLVL.

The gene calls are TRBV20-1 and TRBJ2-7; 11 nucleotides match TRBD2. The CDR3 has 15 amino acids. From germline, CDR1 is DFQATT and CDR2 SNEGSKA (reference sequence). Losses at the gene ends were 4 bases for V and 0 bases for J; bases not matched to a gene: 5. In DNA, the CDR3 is TGCAGTGCTACACAACTAGCGGGGGCCTCCTACGAGCAGTACTTC. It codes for CSATQLAGASYEQYF.

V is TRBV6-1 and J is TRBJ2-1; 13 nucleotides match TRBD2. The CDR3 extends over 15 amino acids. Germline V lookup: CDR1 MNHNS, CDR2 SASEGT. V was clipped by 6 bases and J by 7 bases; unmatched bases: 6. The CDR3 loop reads CASSQRTSGSNEQFF. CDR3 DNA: TGTGCCAGCAGCCAGCGGACTAGCGGGAGTAATGAGCAGTTCTTC.

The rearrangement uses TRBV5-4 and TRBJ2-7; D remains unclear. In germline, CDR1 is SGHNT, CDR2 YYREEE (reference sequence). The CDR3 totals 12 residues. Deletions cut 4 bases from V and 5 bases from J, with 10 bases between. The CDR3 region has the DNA TGTGCCAGCAGCGCCCCCCAGAACGAGCAGTACTTC. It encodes CASSAPQNEQYF.

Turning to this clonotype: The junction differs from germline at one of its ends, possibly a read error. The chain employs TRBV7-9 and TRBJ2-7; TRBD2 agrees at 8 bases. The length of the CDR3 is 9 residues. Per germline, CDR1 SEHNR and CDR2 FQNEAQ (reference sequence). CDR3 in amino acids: CASSSSGSF. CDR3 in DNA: TGTGCCAGCAGCTCGAGCGGGAGCTTC.